This TCR beta chain originates from a study of early T cells in non-severe SARS-CoV-2 infection. Study-wide context: Sequencing of unsorted whole blood was done on bulk RNA, leaving chains unpaired. Study-wide points: Clonotype matching in VDJdb favored anti-spike CD8 responses and did not capture private and CD4 specificities.

CDR1 is KGHSH and CDR2 is LQKENI in the germline V gene. This CDR3 spans 13 amino acids. V was pared by 4 bases and J by 4 bases, with 7 bases between. This clonotype was detected only a few times. What it binds is unknown. cDNA molecules, individually, were tagged with unique molecular identifiers. MiXCR was run by TCRdb on the 5' RACE reads, yielding one entry per CDR3 protein. The sample shows around 57,000 distinct CDR3 sequences, 5.5% to 7.5% of them seen only once. The chain is built from TRBV18 and TRBJ1-4, with D possibly TRBD1 on 5 matching bases. Sequenced: whole blood. The sequence came from an adult who was a healthcare worker with PCR-confirmed SARS-CoV-2 infection or an uninfected control (not recorded which). The DNA for the CDR3 is TGTGCCAGCTCACGGGGGATTAATGAAAAACTGTTTTTT. As protein: CASSRGINEKLFF.